A single T cell receptor beta chain is shown here with its context. Antigen: not known. V lost 3 bases to trimming and J lost 1 base; unmatched junction nucleotides: 10. The CDR3 totals 18 residues. Per the germline V gene, CDR1 is SGHTS and CDR2 is YDEGEE. TCRdb called the reads again in MiXCR, with one record for every CDR3 protein. The table shows fewer than 70,000 distinct CDR3 sequences, with about 27% occurring only once. This sample was taken from a study of T cell repertoires in cytomegalovirus infection. Whole-study context: HLA-B-restricted CMV epitopes that are well studied, plus recently identified HLA-C-restricted ones, were used by the study. TCR beta signatures that were public indicated CMV infection and matching HLA type. Findings of the study overall: Public TCR beta family frequency separated CMV-and-HLA carriers, including in an independent cohort. HLA-C-restricted CMV-specific TCR beta clonotypes prevailed in the ex vivo response.

The sample was CD8+ T cells from cultured PBMCs, taken from culture after CMV antigen stimulation. The chain couples TRBV5-8 to TRBJ1-1; 12 nucleotides agree with TRBD1. The origin of this receptor is a human donor in good health (CMV status not recorded). Some clones in this sample may be carry-over from other donors' samples. For the CDR3, the DNA is TGTGCCAGCAGCTGGGGAGCCGGGACAGGGGGCCCGAACACTGAAGCTTTCTTT. Residues: CASSWGAGTGGPNTEAFF. Together with reference TRBV5-8 and TRBJ1-1, the CDR3 gives the full variable domain: EAGVTQSPTHLIKTRGQQATLRCSPISGHTSVYWYQQALGLGLQFLLWYDEGEERNRGNFPPRFSGRQFPNYSSELNVNALELEDSALYLCASSWGAGTGGPNTEAFFGQGTRLTVV.